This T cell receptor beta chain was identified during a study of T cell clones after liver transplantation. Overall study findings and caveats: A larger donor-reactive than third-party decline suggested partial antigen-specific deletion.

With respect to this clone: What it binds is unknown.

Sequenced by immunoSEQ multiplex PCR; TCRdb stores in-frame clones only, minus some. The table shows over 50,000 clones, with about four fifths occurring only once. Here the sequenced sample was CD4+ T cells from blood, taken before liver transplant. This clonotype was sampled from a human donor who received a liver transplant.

The CDR3 sequence is CASSFGWEWDIQYF. For the CDR3, the DNA is TGTGCCAGCAGCTTTGGATGGGAATGGGACATTCAGTACTTC. V usage is TRBV5-6 and J usage is TRBJ2-4; D ambiguous. Per germline, CDR1 SGHDT and CDR2 YYEEEE. V lost 2 bases and J lost 8, with 14 bases in between. This CDR3 spans 14 amino acids.